These T cell receptor beta chains were read from a single sample in a study of blood T cells in healthy people across ages. TCRdb recomputed calls from the 5' RACE reads with MiXCR, one row per CDR3 protein. This sample has 750,000 or so distinct CDR3 sequences, with approximately 25% found just once. These data were likewise used in another study, on T cells of mothers and their children.

Sequenced: blood. Every receptor here comes from a boy aged 5-17 years in good health. CDR3s include the opening cysteine and the closing phenylalanine or tryptophan. A D gene is named only where the DNA matches it firmly. Clone sizes are given selectively: once, few, many, or a class where the clone is expanded.

.	few	TRBV6-5	TRBJ2-7	CAGSYLYEQYF	TGTGCCGGCAGTTACCTATACGAGCAGTACTTC
.	.	TRBV20-1	TRBJ2-1	CSARPRARPSYNEQFF	TGCAGTGCTAGGCCCCGAGCGCGTCCTTCCTACAATGAGCAGTTCTTC
.	.	TRBV9	TRBJ2-1	CASSGGAGYNEQFF	TGTGCCAGCAGCGGGGGAGCCGGGTACAATGAGCAGTTCTTC
.	.	TRBV7-2	TRBJ1-5	CASSPEGNQPQHF	TGTGCCAGCAGCCCGGAGGGGAATCAGCCCCAGCATTTT
.	few	TRBV4-1	TRBJ1-1	CASSQGFNTEAFF	TGCGCCAGCAGTCAGGGGTTCAACACTGAAGCTTTCTTT
.	.	TRBV9	TRBJ2-3	CASSPPGRSRSDTQYF	TGTGCCAGCAGCCCCCCAGGGAGAAGTCGTTCGGATACGCAGTATTTT
.	.	TRBV28	TRBJ1-4	CASSALMGVTEKLFF	TGTGCCAGCAGTGCCCTCATGGGGGTTACTGAAAAACTGTTTTTT
TRBD2	few	TRBV29-1	TRBJ2-5	CSVGLLAGQETQYF	TGCAGCGTTGGGCTTCTAGCGGGCCAAGAGACCCAGTACTTC
.	few	TRBV19	TRBJ1-4	CASGRWGATNEKLFF	TGTGCCAGTGGTAGATGGGGGGCAACTAATGAAAAACTGTTTTTT
TRBD2	.	TRBV7-8	TRBJ2-7	CASSQKTSGGNDEQYF	TGTGCCAGCAGCCAGAAGACTAGCGGGGGGAATGACGAGCAGTACTTC
TRBD1	few	TRBV7-2	TRBJ2-1	CASSLVQGSARQFF	TGTGCCAGCAGCTTAGTACAGGGGAGCGCCCGACAGTTCTTC
.	few	TRBV29-1	TRBJ1-1	CSVTRMNTEAFF	TGCAGCGTCACTCGAATGAACACTGAAGCTTTCTTT
TRBD2	.	TRBV27	TRBJ2-7	CASVLAGGPSGEQYF	TGTGCCAGCGTGTTAGCGGGAGGGCCGAGTGGCGAGCAGTACTTC
.	few	TRBV18	TRBJ2-7	CANSPPQFYEQYF	TGTGCCAACTCACCACCGCAATTCTACGAGCAGTACTTC
.	.	TRBV9	TRBJ2-2	CASSVQRGLNTGELFF	TGTGCCAGCAGCGTCCAAAGGGGATTGAACACCGGGGAGCTGTTTTTT
TRBD2	.	TRBV27	TRBJ2-2	CASSSPVRLAGDRTGELFF	TGTGCCAGCAGTTCCCCCGTGAGGCTAGCGGGAGATAGGACCGGGGAGCTGTTTTTT
.	few	TRBV29-1	TRBJ2-6	CSVRGSPSSGANVLTF	TGCAGCGTCCGGGGTTCCCCCAGCTCTGGGGCCAACGTCCTGACTTTC
.	.	TRBV7-6	TRBJ2-1	CASSLELRLPYNEQFF	TGTGCCAGCAGCTTAGAACTGAGACTTCCCTACAATGAGCAGTTCTTC
.	once	TRBV12-3/TRBV12-4	TRBJ2-7	CASSFGGGRDEQYF	TGTGCCAGCAGTTTTGGAGGGGGGCGGGACGAGCAGTACTTC
TRBD2	.	TRBV20-1	TRBJ2-3	CSAWGLAGSDTQYF	TGCAGTGCTTGGGGACTAGCGGGATCAGATACGCAGTATTTT
.	.	TRBV28	TRBJ2-3	CASRLGEVRTDTQYF	TGTGCCAGCAGGCTAGGAGAGGTCCGCACAGATACGCAGTATTTT
TRBD1	.	TRBV5-1	TRBJ2-1	CASRPGTGYNEQFF	TGCGCCAGCAGGCCCGGGACAGGGTACAATGAGCAGTTCTTC
.	.	TRBV7-9	TRBJ1-4	CASSLMRATNEKLFF	TGTGCCAGCAGCTTAATGAGAGCAACTAATGAAAAACTGTTTTTT
.	.	TRBV5-1	TRBJ1-6	CASSLRDTYNSPLHF	TGCGCCAGCAGCCTACGGGACACCTATAATTCACCCCTCCACTTT
.	few	TRBV5-5	TRBJ1-5	CASSPQEGDNQPQHF	TGTGCCAGCAGCCCTCAGGAGGGAGACAATCAGCCCCAGCATTTT
.	.	TRBV12-3/TRBV12-4	TRBJ2-1	CASSGRIIRGGNEQFF	TGTGCCAGCAGTGGCCGAATCATCAGGGGGGGGAATGAGCAGTTCTTC
TRBD1	.	TRBV7-6	TRBJ2-7	CASSEGAGYEQYF	TGTGCCAGCAGCGAGGGGGCTGGCTACGAGCAGTACTTC
TRBD1	.	TRBV29-1	TRBJ2-7	CSVGTGAISYEQYF	TGCAGCGTGGGGACAGGCGCCATCTCCTACGAGCAGTACTTC
.	.	TRBV19	TRBJ1-1	CASSISSEAFF	TGTGCCAGTAGTATTTCGTCGGAAGCTTTCTTT
.	.	TRBV29-1	TRBJ1-1	CSVGTAGMNTEAFF	TGCAGCGTTGGGACAGCAGGGATGAACACTGAAGCTTTCTTT
.	.	TRBV4-3	TRBJ2-1	CASSQEMTTYNEQFF	TGCGCCAGCAGCCAAGAAATGACTACATACAATGAGCAGTTCTTC
.	few	TRBV11-1	TRBJ2-1	CASSLQGGFYNEQFF	TGTGCCAGCAGCTTACAGGGTGGGTTCTACAATGAGCAGTTCTTC
TRBD2	few	TRBV18	TRBJ2-5	CASSPIRSGDQETQYF	TGTGCCAGCTCACCCATCCGGAGCGGGGACCAAGAGACCCAGTACTTC
.	few	TRBV9	TRBJ2-7	CASSGTLIYEQYF	TGTGCCAGCAGCGGGACCCTCATTTACGAGCAGTACTTC
TRBD2	.	TRBV7-9	TRBJ2-5	CASSLLAGGAETQYF	TGTGCCAGCAGCTTACTGGCGGGAGGTGCAGAGACCCAGTACTTC
TRBD1	.	TRBV29-1	TRBJ1-4	CSARDREREKLFF	TGCAGCGCCAGGGACAGGGAAAGGGAAAAACTGTTTTTT
TRBD2	.	TRBV20-1	TRBJ2-1	CSARDRLALNEQFF	TGCAGTGCTAGAGACCGACTAGCGCTAAATGAGCAGTTCTTC
.	few	TRBV29-1	TRBJ2-4	CSVEPLLAKNIQYF	TGCAGCGTTGAGCCACTGCTAGCCAAAAACATTCAGTACTTC
.	few	TRBV7-9	TRBJ1-2	CASSQFAHGYTF	TGTGCCAGCAGCCAATTCGCTCATGGCTACACCTTC
.	.	TRBV6-2/TRBV6-3	TRBJ1-1	CASSYLPAGANTEAFF	TGTGCCAGCAGTTACCTGCCGGCAGGGGCGAACACTGAAGCTTTCTTT
TRBD1	.	TRBV7-9	TRBJ1-2	CASSFTGVTNYGYTF	TGTGCCAGCAGCTTTACAGGGGTAACTAACTATGGCTACACCTTC
.	few	TRBV5-1	TRBJ1-1	CASSLPQGTEAFF	TGCGCCAGCAGCTTGCCACAGGGTACTGAAGCTTTCTTT
.	.	TRBV12-3/TRBV12-4	TRBJ1-2	CASSHTLGGRGYTF	TGTGCCAGCAGTCACACTTTAGGAGGCCGGGGCTACACCTTC
.	.	TRBV7-9	TRBJ1-2	CASSLENRDTGSYTF	TGTGCCAGCAGCTTAGAGAACCGGGACACCGGCAGTTACACCTTC
.	once	TRBV29-1	TRBJ2-6	CSVESWAGANVLTF	TGCAGCGTTGAGTCCTGGGCTGGGGCCAACGTCCTGACTTTC
TRBD1	.	TRBV2	TRBJ2-7	CAVGHRDSNEQYF	TGTGCCGTAGGCCACCGGGACAGCAACGAGCAGTACTTC
.	few	TRBV5-1	TRBJ1-4	CASSLDGLATNEKLFF	TGCGCCAGCAGCTTGGACGGGTTAGCAACTAATGAAAAACTGTTTTTT
TRBD2	few	TRBV6-2/TRBV6-3	TRBJ2-1	CASSPLTLAGEYNEQFF	TGTGCCAGCAGTCCCCTTACACTAGCGGGAGAGTACAATGAGCAGTTCTTC
TRBD2	few	TRBV9	TRBJ2-1	CASSVDPAGGPFDEQFF	TGTGCCAGCAGCGTAGACCCAGCGGGAGGGCCGTTTGATGAGCAGTTCTTC
.	.	TRBV6-2/TRBV6-3	TRBJ2-7	CASSAGTEQYF	TGTGCCAGCAGTGCCGGGACCGAGCAGTACTTC
TRBD2	.	TRBV12-3/TRBV12-4	TRBJ2-5	CASSSNDRGVETQYF	TGTGCCAGCAGTTCCAACGATCGGGGGGTGGAGACCCAGTACTTC
.	.	TRBV24-1	TRBJ2-2	CATSDLTGELFF	TGTGCCACCAGTGACCTCACCGGGGAGCTGTTTTTT
.	.	TRBV28	TRBJ2-7	CASSKTPSYEQYF	TGTGCCAGCAGCAAAACCCCGTCCTACGAGCAGTACTTC
TRBD1	.	TRBV24-1	TRBJ2-3	CAASDPTGGTGGLSAQYF	TGTGCCGCCAGTGACCCGACCGGAGGGACAGGGGGCTTAAGCGCGCAGTATTTT
TRBD1	.	TRBV12-3/TRBV12-4	TRBJ2-3	CASSWDSSSDTQYF	TGTGCCAGCAGTTGGGACAGTTCCTCAGATACGCAGTATTTT
.	.	TRBV5-1	TRBJ2-7	CASRTGSFDEQYF	TGCGCCAGCAGGACCGGTAGTTTCGACGAGCAGTACTTC
.	few	TRBV20-1	TRBJ2-5	CSAATAGETQYF	TGCAGTGCAGCGACAGCAGGGGAGACCCAGTACTTC
.	once	TRBV28	TRBJ2-1	CASSLHRGEQFF	TGTGCCAGCAGTTTACACCGCGGTGAGCAGTTCTTC
.	many	TRBV29-1	TRBJ2-3	CSVEKQEFTDTQYF	TGCAGCGTTGAAAAACAGGAGTTCACAGATACGCAGTATTTT